This T cell receptor (beta chain) comes out of a study of tumor-infiltrating lymphocytes in primary liver carcinoma. Findings of the study overall: It was tumor-adjacent and tumor-blood pairs that overlapped less than tumor region pairs did.

The input was around 0.5 ug total RNA; TCR beta cDNA was made from it with a constant-region primer. Three-round nested multiplex PCR performed with slightly modified ARM-PCR produced the TCR beta libraries. With TRBV1-TRBV30 forward primers and a C-beta reverse primer, the first two PCR rounds were run for nine to eleven cycles each. Using its own MiXCR run on the multiplex PCR reads, TCRdb lists one record per CDR3 protein. The sample has approximately 330,000 distinct CDR3 sequences, about 61% seen once; the top ten hold approximately 5.9%. Out of unsorted whole blood came the blood RNA, and germline DNA was extracted as well. Patients were treatment-naive with chronic HBV infection. As concerns this clonotype: Antigen: not known.

This CDR3 has 14 amino acids. In germline, CDR1 is SGHNT, CDR2 YYREEE (reference sequence). With V trimmed by 7 bases and J by 2 bases, 6 bases remained unmatched. The TCR comes from a man between 35 and 55 years old with primary liver carcinoma and hepatitis B virus infection. V and J are TRBV5-4 and TRBJ1-2, with 9 positions matching TRBD1. The specimen was peripheral blood. The CDR3 DNA follows: TGTGCCAGCGGGGGGGGGACAGGGAACTATGGCTACACCTTC. Residues: CASGGGTGNYGYTF.